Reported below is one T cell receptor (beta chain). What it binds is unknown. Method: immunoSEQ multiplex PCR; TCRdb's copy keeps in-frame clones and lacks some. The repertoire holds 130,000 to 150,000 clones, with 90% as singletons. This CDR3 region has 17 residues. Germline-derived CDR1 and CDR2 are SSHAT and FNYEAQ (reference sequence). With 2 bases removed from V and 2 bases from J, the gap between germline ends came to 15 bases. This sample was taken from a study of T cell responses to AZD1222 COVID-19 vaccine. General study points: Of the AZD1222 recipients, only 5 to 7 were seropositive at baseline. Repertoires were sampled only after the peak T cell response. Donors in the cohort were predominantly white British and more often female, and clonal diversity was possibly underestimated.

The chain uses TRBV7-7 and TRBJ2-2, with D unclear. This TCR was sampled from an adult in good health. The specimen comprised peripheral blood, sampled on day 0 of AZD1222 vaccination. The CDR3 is CASSLMVAKVNTGELFF. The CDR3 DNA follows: TGTGCCAGCAGCTTAATGGTGGCAAAAGTTAACACCGGGGAGCTGTTTTTT.